This TCR beta chain was identified in a study of shared clonotypes between healthy human individuals. V was trimmed by 1 base and J by 5 bases, leaving 15 bases between them. The CDR3 length is 15 residues. In germline, CDR1 is SGHDT, CDR2 YYEEEE. Division of CD4+ cells produced a CD45RA+ naive subset and a CD45RA-negative memory subset. Profiled with immunoSEQ multiplex PCR; TCRdb holds only in-frame clones, not every one. The table has a few million clones, more than 90% seen once. This clone was detected once. Its antigen is unidentified. Study-wide points: As a rule, naive subsets had a larger estimated richness than memory subsets. Non-shared clonotypes showed lower generation probabilities than clonotypes common to all four donors.

The rearrangement links TRBV5-6 to TRBJ2-5; D may be TRBD1 (6 bases). The TCR was taken from a young man in good health. Sample: naive CD4+ T cells sorted from blood. Subset given: CD45RA+ positively selected. The CDR3 loop reads CASSLRQGSTETQYF. DNA for the CDR3: TGTGCCAGCAGCTTGAGGCAGGGGAGTACGGAGACCCAGTACTTC.